The clone carrying this T cell receptor beta chain was observed a handful of times. Antigen unknown. The CDR3 runs to 15 residues. Germline CDR1 and CDR2: LNHNV and YYDKDF (reference sequence). The V end lost 4 bases, the J end lost 2 bases, and 13 bases lay between the germline ends. The source of the sample is a study of identical twins. Overall study results and limits: Insertion counts were lower in abundant cord blood beta clonotypes, a trend that memory repertoires did not show. Excess twin sharing in beta out-of-frame sequences was weaker.

TCRdb called the 5' RACE reads again in MiXCR, with one record for every CDR3 protein. This table has 350,000 to 400,000 distinct CDR3 sequences, around 9% appearing once. The sequenced sample was naive T cells sorted from blood. This sequence joins TRBV15 and TRBJ2-3; maybe TRBD2 (6 bases). This TCR was sampled from a woman in her 50s in good health. The CDR3 loop is CATSTGGRPTDTQYF. CDR3 bases: TGTGCCACCAGCACAGGAGGGAGGCCCACAGATACGCAGTATTTT.